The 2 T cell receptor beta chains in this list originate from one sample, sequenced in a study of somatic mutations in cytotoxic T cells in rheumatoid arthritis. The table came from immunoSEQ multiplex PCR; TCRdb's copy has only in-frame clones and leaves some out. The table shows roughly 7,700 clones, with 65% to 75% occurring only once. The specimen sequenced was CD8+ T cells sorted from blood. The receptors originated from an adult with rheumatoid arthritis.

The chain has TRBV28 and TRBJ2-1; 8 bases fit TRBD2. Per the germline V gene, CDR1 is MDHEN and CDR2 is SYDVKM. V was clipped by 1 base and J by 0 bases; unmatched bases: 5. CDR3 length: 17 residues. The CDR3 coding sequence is TGTGCCAGCAGTTTATTGACTAGCGCAAGCTCCTACAATGAGCAGTTCTTC. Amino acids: CASSLLTSASSYNEQFF.

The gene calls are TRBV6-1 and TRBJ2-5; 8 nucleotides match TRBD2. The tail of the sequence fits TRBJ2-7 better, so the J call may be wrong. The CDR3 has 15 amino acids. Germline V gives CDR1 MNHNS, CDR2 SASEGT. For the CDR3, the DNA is TGTGCCAGCAGTGAAGTGGCCGGGGGGGGCTACGAGCAGTACTTC. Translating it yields CASSEVAGGGYEQYF.